This is a list of T cell receptor beta chains from one sample in a study of blood T cell repertoires in COVID-19. The protocol was immunoSEQ multiplex PCR, while the TCRdb copy is restricted to in-frame clones and leaves out a portion. The sample yields roughly 99,000 clones, approximately 85% seen once. Sequencing was done on a sample of peripheral blood. These receptors were collected from a woman over 75 with active or convalescent COVID-19. CDR3s include the opening cysteine and the closing phenylalanine or tryptophan. D genes are given only for firm matches. The size of a clone is reported for some rows only, either as once, few or many, or as a class for expanded clones.

V	D	J	size	CDR3	DNA
TRBV11-3	TRBD1	TRBJ2-5	-	CASSGTGVQGTQYF	TGTGCCAGCAGCGGGACAGGGGTACAAGGGACCCAGTACTTC
TRBV7-2	-	TRBJ2-3	-	CASSRYTDTQYF	TGTGCCAGCAGCCGTTACACAGATACGCAGTATTTT
TRBV18	TRBD1	TRBJ1-2	-	CASSQTGTGGPIYYGYTF	TGTGCCAGCTCACAAACCGGGACAGGGGGGCCTATTTACTATGGCTACACCTTC
TRBV2	-	TRBJ1-3	-	CASARQGYSGNTIYF	TGTGCCAGCGCCCGCCAGGGTTACTCTGGAAACACCATATATTTT
TRBV7-2	-	TRBJ2-7	-	CASSLGTLSYEQYF	TGTGCCAGCAGCTTAGGGACTCTCTCCTACGAGCAGTACTTC
TRBV27	-	TRBJ2-2	-	CASSPGLFGNTGELFF	TGTGCCAGCAGCCCTGGACTCTTTGGAAACACCGGGGAGCTGTTTTTT
TRBV5-4	TRBD2	TRBJ2-7	few	CASSLGSGSRTYEQYF	TGTGCCAGCAGCTTGGGGAGCGGGAGCCGAACCTACGAGCAGTACTTC
TRBV5-6	-	TRBJ1-2	-	CASSLGDIGYGYTF	TGTGCCAGCAGCTTGGGGGACATCGGATATGGCTACACCTTC
TRBV6-2/TRBV6-3	TRBD2	TRBJ2-1	-	CASSRTSGEYNEQFF	TGTGCCAGCAGTCGGACTAGCGGGGAATACAATGAGCAGTTCTTC
TRBV27	TRBD2	TRBJ2-2	-	CASRLAFNTGELFF	TGTGCCAGCCGACTAGCTTTCAACACCGGGGAGCTGTTTTTT
TRBV20-1	-	TRBJ1-1	-	CSASVGDTEAFF	TGCAGTGCTAGTGTCGGAGACACTGAAGCTTTCTTT
TRBV5-6	-	TRBJ2-1	-	CASSLDSGSANEQFF	TGTGCCAGCAGCTTGGATTCGGGGTCGGCCAATGAGCAGTTCTTC
TRBV6-5	TRBD1	TRBJ1-2	few	CASRGTGGNYGYTF	TGTGCCAGCAGAGGGACAGGGGGCAACTATGGCTACACCTTC
TRBV5-1	TRBD2	TRBJ2-2	-	CASSLGLAGVGTGELFF	TGTGCCAGCAGCTTAGGTCTAGCGGGAGTCGGGACCGGGGAGCTGTTTTTT
TRBV29-1	TRBD1	TRBJ2-3	-	CSVSTGTGFGDTQYF	TGCAGCGTGTCTACCGGGACAGGGTTTGGAGATACGCAGTATTTT
TRBV12-3/TRBV12-4	-	TRBJ2-2	-	CASSPSAGELFF	TGTGCCAGCAGTCCCTCGGCCGGGGAGCTGTTTTTT
TRBV7-8	-	TRBJ2-7	-	CASSRIGVSYEQYF	TGTGCCAGCAGCCGGATAGGGGTCTCCTACGAGCAGTACTTC
TRBV5-1	-	TRBJ2-5	-	CASSLVPGKEETQYF	TGTGCCAGCAGCTTGGTCCCAGGGAAGGAAGAGACCCAGTACTTC
TRBV5-1	-	TRBJ2-7	-	CASTDSSYEQYF	TGCGCCAGCACCGACAGCTCCTACGAGCAGTACTTC
TRBV4-2	TRBD2	TRBJ2-2	-	CASSQGQLAGTGTGELFF	TGTGCCAGCAGCCAAGGTCAACTAGCGGGAACGGGCACCGGGGAGCTGTTTTTT
TRBV19	-	TRBJ1-5	-	CASTRTDQPQHF	TGTGCCAGTACCAGGACAGACCAGCCCCAGCATTTT
TRBV6-2/TRBV6-3	-	TRBJ1-1	-	CASSYRRENTEAFF	TGTGCCAGCAGTTACCGTCGGGAGAACACTGAAGCTTTCTTT
TRBV19	-	TRBJ2-3	-	CASSISIVNTDTQYF	TGTGCCAGTAGTATTTCGATAGTGAACACAGATACGCAGTATTTT
TRBV5-5	-	TRBJ1-4	-	CASSLMGAGSEKLFF	TGTGCCAGCAGCTTAATGGGGGCAGGGTCTGAAAAACTGTTTTTT
TRBV7-9	-	TRBJ1-1	-	CASSSGTRGGTEAFF	TGTGCCAGCAGCTCGGGGACTCGGGGGGGAACTGAAGCTTTCTTT
TRBV4-3	-	TRBJ2-1	-	CASSQIGGQSNEQFF	TGCGCCAGCAGCCAAATAGGAGGACAGAGCAATGAGCAGTTCTTC
TRBV6-2/TRBV6-3	-	TRBJ2-7	-	CASSYSIRVWTVAYEQYF	TGTGCCAGCAGTTACTCGATTCGTGTGTGGACAGTCGCCTACGAGCAGTACTTC
TRBV15	TRBD1	TRBJ2-5	-	CATSQGVGETQYF	TGTGCCACCAGCCAGGGGGTTGGGGAGACCCAGTACTTC
TRBV28	-	TRBJ2-6	-	CASRGSGANVLTF	TGTGCCAGCCGAGGCTCTGGGGCCAACGTCCTGACTTTC
TRBV6-5	-	TRBJ1-4	-	CASSYSTGAPNEKLFF	TGTGCCAGCAGTTACTCGACAGGCGCTCCTAATGAAAAACTGTTTTTT